This T cell receptor beta chain was captured by sequencing in a study of siplizumab effects on memory and regulatory T cells. Study-level points and caveats: Researchers could map only a minor fraction of alloreactive clones to unstimulated subsets. Left unconfirmed was the suppressive function of proliferating Tregs from siplizumab cultures. The authors could not assign a naive or memory phenotype to roughly 75-97% of proliferating CD4+ or CD8+ clones.

Regarding this clone: What it binds is unknown.

Sequencing was performed with immunoSEQ multiplex PCR; in TCRdb, only in-frame clones are kept and a portion is missing. Here the sample spans about 120,000 clones, roughly 94% being singletons. The CDR3 runs 11 residues. Germline-derived CDR1 and CDR2 are MDHEN and SYDVKM. Trimming took 8 bases from V and 7 from J, leaving 8 bases between them. The receptor was derived from a human donor in good health. V usage is TRBV28 and J usage is TRBJ2-2; D is undetermined. The sequenced material came from non-Treg CD4+ T cells sorted from blood. The CDR3 DNA reads TGTGCCAGCTTGTGGTACGGGGAGCTGTTTTTT. Translating gives CASLWYGELFF.